What follows describes a single TCR beta chain. The target antigen is unknown. The data were taken from a study of metastatic and nonmetastatic thyroid tumors. Points from the study as a whole: Benign nodules were reported to have significantly lower TCR beta diversity than malignant thyroid tumors, in blood and tumor.

Patients underwent thyroid surgery, and none had received any treatment before it. V was trimmed by 6 bases and J by 1 base, leaving 3 bases between them. Germline V CDR1 and CDR2: SGHTA, FQGTGA. CDR3 length equals 12 residues. Authors' data handling: Across clinicopathological groups, CDR3 differences served as the basis for building a distant-metastasis classifier for papillary thyroid cancer. MiXCR reprocessed the PCR reads for TCRdb. The V and J calls shown here were made by TCRdb, not taken from the authors' results. The sample yields just under 45,000 clones, around 3.1% seen once. The J gene is TRBJ2-2, the V gene TRBV7-3; the D is unclear. Material for sequencing was blood. The clonotype originates from a female donor with papillary thyroid cancer or a benign thyroid nodule (not recorded which). Some clones in this sample may be carry-over from other donors' samples. CDR3 protein: CASRKNTGELFF. CDR3 sequence (DNA): TGTGCCAGCAGAAAGAACACCGGGGAGCTGTTTTTT.